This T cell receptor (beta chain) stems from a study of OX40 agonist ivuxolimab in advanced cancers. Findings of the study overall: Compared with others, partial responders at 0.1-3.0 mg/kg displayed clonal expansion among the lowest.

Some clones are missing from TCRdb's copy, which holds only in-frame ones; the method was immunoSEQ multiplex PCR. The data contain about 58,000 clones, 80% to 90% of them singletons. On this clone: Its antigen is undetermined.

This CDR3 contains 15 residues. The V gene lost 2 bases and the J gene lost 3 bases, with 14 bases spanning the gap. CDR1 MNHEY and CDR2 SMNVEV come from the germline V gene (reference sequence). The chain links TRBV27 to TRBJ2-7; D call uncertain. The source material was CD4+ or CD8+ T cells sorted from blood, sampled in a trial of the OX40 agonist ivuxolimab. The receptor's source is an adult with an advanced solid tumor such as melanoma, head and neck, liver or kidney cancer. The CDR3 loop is CASSLGAGQFYEQYF. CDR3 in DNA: TGTGCCAGCAGTTTAGGAGCCGGCCAGTTCTACGAGCAGTACTTC.